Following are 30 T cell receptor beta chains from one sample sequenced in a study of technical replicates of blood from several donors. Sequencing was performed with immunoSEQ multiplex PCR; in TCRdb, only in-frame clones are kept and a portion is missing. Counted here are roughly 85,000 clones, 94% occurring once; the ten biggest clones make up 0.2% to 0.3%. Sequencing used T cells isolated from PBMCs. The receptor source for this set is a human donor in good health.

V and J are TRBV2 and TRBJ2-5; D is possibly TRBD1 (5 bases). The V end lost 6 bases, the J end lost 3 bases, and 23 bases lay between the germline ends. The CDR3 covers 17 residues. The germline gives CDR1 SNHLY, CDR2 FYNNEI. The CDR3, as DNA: TGTGCCAGCAGACAACAGGCACTCCTGACAGATGAAGAGACCCAGTACTTC. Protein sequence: CASRQQALLTDEETQYF.

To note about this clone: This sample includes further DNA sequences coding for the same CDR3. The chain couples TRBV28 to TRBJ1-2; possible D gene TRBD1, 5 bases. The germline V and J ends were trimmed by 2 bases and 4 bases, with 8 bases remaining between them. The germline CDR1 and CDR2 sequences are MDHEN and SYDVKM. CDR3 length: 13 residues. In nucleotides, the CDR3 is TGTGCCAGCAGTTTAGGGGGGGGCTATGGCTACACCTTC. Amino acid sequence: CASSLGGGYGYTF.

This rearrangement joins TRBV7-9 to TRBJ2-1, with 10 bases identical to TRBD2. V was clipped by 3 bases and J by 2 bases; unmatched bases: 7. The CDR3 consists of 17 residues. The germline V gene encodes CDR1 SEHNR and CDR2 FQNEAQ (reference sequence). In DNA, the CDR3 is TGTGCCAGCAGCTTTCCGCTAGCGGGAGCCACCTACAATGAGCAGTTCTTC. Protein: CASSFPLAGATYNEQFF.

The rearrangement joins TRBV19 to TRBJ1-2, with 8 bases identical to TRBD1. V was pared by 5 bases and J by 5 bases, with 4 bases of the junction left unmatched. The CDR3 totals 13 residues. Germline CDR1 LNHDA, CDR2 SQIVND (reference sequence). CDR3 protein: CASSAGQAYGYTF. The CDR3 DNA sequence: TGTGCCAGTAGTGCGGGACAGGCGTATGGCTACACCTTC. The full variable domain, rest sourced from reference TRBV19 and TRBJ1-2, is DGGITQSPKYLFRKEGQNVTLSCEQNLNHDAMYWYRQDPGQGLRLIYYSQIVNDFQKGDIAEGYSVSREKKESFPLTVTSAQKNPTAFYLCASSAGQAYGYTFGSGTRLTVV.

The CDR3 spells CASSGTSTDTQYF. The CDR3 DNA follows: TGTGCCAGCTCCGGGACTAGCACAGATACGCAGTATTTT. The rearrangement joins TRBV2 to TRBJ2-3; a possible D gene is TRBD2 (6 bases). Germline CDR1 is SNHLY and CDR2 is FYNNEI. This CDR3 region has 13 residues. The V gene lost 8 bases and the J gene lost 0 bases, with 9 bases spanning the gap.

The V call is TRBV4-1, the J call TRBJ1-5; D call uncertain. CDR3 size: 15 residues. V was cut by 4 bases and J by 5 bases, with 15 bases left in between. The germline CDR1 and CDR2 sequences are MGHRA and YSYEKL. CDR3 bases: TGCGCCAGCAGCCCCCGAAGACAAGATGATCAGCCCCAGCATTTT. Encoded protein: CASSPRRQDDQPQHF.

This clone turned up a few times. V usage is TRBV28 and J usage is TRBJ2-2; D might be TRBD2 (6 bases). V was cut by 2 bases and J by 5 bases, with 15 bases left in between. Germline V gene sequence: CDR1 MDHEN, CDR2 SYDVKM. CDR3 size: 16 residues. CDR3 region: CASSLMRGPSTGELFF. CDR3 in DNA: TGTGCCAGCAGTTTAATGCGGGGCCCTTCTACCGGGGAGCTGTTTTTT.

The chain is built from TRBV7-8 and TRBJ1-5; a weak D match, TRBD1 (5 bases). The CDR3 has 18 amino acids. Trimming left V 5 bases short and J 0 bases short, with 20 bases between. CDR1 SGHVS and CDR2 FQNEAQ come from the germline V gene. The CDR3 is CASSPGGGRSLSNQPQHF. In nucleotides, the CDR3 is TGTGCCAGCAGCCCCGGGGGGGGACGGAGCCTTAGCAATCAGCCCCAGCATTTT.

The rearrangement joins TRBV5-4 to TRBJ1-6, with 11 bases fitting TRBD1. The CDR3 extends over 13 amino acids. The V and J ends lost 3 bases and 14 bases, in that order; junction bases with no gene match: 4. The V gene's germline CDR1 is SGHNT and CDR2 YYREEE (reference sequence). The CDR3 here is CASSSDRGQALHF. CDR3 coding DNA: TGTGCCAGCAGCTCGGACAGGGGGCAAGCCCTCCACTTT.

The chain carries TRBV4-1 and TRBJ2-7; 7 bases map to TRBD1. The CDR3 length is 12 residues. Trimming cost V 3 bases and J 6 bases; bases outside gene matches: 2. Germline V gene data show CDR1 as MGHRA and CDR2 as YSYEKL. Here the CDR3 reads CASSQTGIEQYF. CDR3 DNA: TGCGCCAGCAGCCAGACAGGGATCGAGCAGTACTTC.

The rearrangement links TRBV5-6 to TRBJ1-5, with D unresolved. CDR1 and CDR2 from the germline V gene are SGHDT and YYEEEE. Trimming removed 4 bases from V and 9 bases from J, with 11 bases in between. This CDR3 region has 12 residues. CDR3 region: CASSATVGPQHF. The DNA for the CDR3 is TGTGCCAGCAGCGCCACCGTCGGGCCCCAGCATTTT.

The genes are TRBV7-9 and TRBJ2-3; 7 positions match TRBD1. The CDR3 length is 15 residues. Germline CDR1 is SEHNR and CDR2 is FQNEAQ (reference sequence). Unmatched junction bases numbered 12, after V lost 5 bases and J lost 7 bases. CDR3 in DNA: TGTGCCAGCAGCCGACTGCAGGGGGTGGGAAATACGCAGTATTTT. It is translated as CASSRLQGVGNTQYF. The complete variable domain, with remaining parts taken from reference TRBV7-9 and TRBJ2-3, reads DTGVSQNPRHKITKRGQNVTFRCDPISEHNRLYWYRQTLGQGPEFLTYFQNEAQLEKSRLLSDRFSAERPKGSFSTLEIQRTEQGDSAMYLCASSRLQGVGNTQYFGPGTRLTVL.

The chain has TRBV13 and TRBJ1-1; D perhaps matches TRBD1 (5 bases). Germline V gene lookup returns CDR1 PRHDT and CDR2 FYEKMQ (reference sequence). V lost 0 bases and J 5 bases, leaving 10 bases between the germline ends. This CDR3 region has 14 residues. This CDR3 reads CASSLGEGRTEAFF. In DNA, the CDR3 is TGTGCCAGCAGCTTAGGGGAGGGACGAACTGAAGCTTTCTTT.

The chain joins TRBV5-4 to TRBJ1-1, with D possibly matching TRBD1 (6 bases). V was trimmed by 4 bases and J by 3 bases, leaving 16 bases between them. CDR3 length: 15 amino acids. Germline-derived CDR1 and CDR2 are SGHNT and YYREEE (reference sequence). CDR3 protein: CASSSQGTPHTEAFF. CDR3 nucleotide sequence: TGTGCCAGCAGCAGCCAAGGGACACCTCACACTGAAGCTTTCTTT.

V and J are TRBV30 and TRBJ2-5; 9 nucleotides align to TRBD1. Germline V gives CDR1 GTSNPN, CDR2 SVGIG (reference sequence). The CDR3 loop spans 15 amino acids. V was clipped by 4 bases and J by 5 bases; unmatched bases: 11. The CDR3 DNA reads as TGTGCCTGGACCAGACAGGGGGGGGCAGTTGAGACCCAGTACTTC. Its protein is CAWTRQGGAVETQYF.

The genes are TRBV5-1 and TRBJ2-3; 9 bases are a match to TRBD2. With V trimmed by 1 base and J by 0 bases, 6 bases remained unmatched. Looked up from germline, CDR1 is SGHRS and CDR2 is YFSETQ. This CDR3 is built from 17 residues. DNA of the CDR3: TGCGCCAGCAGCTTGCTGGCTAGCGGGACTAGCACAGATACGCAGTATTTT. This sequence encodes CASSLLASGTSTDTQYF.

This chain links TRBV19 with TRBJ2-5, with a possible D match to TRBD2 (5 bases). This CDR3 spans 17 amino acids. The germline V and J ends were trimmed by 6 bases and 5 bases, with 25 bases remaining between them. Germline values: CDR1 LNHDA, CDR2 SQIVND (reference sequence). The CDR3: CASSAPLSRENGETQYF. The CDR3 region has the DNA TGTGCCAGTAGCGCCCCTCTCTCGAGGGAGAACGGTGAGACCCAGTACTTC. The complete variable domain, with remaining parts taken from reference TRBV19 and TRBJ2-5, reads DGGITQSPKYLFRKEGQNVTLSCEQNLNHDAMYWYRQDPGQGLRLIYYSQIVNDFQKGDIAEGYSVSREKKESFPLTVTSAQKNPTAFYLCASSAPLSRENGETQYFGPGTRLLVL.

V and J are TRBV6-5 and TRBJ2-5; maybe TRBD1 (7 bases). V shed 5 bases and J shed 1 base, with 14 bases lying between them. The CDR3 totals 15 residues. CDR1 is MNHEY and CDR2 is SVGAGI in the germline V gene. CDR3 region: CASSLAGQSQETQYF. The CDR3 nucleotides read TGTGCCAGCAGTCTCGCGGGACAGTCCCAAGAGACCCAGTACTTC.

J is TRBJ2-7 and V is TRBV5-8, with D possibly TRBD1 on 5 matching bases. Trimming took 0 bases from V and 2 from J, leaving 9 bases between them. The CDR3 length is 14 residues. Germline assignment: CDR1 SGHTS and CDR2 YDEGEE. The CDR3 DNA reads TGTGCCAGCAGCTTGGCAGGGCAAACCTACGAGCAGTACTTC. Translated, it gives CASSLAGQTYEQYF.

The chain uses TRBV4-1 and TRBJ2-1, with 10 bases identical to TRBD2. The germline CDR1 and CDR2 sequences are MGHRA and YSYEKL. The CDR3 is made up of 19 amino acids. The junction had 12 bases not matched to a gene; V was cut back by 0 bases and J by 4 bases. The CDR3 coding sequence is TGCGCCAGCAGCCAAGACCCTCCCCTAGCGGGGGCGAAATACAATGAGCAGTTCTTC. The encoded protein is CASSQDPPLAGAKYNEQFF.

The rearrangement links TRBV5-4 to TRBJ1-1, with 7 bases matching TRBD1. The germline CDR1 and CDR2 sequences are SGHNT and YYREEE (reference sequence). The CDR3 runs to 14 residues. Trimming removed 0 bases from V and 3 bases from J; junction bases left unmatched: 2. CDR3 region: CASSLGQGYTEAFF. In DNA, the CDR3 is TGTGCCAGCAGCTTGGGACAGGGATACACTGAAGCTTTCTTT.

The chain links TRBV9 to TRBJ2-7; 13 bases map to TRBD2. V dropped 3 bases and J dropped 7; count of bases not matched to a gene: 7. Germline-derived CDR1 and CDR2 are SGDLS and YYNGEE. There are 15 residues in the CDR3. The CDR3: CASSGTSGRGGEQYF. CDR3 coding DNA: TGTGCCAGCAGCGGCACTAGCGGGAGGGGCGGGGAGCAGTACTTC.

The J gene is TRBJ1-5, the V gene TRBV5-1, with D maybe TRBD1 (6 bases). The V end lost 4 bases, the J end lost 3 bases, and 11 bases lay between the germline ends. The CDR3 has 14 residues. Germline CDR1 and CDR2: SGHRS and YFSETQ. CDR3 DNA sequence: TGCGCCAGCAGCCCGACAGGTTTCAATCAGCCCCAGCATTTT. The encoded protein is CASSPTGFNQPQHF.

CDR3 sequence: CASSLTGQGWQETQYF. CDR3 coding DNA: TGTGCCAGCAGCTTGACGGGACAGGGGTGGCAAGAGACCCAGTACTTC. V gene TRBV9 combines with J gene TRBJ2-5; 10 nucleotides match TRBD1. After removal of 4 bases from V and 2 bases from J, the junction contained 8 bases not matched to a gene. Per germline, CDR1 SGDLS and CDR2 YYNGEE. This CDR3 has 16 residues.

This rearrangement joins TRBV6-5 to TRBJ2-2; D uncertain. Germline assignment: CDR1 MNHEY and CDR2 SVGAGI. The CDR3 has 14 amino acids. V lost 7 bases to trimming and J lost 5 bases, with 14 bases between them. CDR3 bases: TGTGCCAGCACTCCCCGGGTGAAAACCGGGGAGCTGTTTTTT. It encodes CASTPRVKTGELFF.

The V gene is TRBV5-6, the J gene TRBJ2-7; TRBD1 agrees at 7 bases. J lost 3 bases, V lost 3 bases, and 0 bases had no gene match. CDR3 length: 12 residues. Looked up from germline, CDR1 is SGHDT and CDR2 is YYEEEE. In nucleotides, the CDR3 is TGTGCCAGCAGCTGGGACAGCTACGAGCAGTACTTC. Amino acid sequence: CASSWDSYEQYF.

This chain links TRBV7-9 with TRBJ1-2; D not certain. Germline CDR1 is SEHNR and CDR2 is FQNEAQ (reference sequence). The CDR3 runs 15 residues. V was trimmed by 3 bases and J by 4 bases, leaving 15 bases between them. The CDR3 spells CASSLIADTSYGYTF. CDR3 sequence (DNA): TGTGCCAGCAGCTTGATCGCCGACACCTCCTATGGCTACACCTTC.

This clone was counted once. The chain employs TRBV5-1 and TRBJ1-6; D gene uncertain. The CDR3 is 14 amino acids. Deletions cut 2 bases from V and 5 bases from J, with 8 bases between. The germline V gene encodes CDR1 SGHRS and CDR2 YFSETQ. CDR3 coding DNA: TGCGCCAGCAGCTTTGGGCAGGATAATTCACCCCTCCACTTT. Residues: CASSFGQDNSPLHF. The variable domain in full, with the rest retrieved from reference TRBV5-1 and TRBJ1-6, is KAGVTQTPRYLIKTRGQQVTLSCSPISGHRSVSWYQQTPGQGLQFLFEYFSETQRNKGNFPGRFSGRQFSNSRSEMNVSTLELGDSALYLCASSFGQDNSPLHFGNGTRLTVT.

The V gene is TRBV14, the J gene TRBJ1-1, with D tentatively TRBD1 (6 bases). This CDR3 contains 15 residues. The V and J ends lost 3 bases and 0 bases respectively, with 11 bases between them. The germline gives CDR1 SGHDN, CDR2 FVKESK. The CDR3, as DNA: TGTGCCAGCAGCCAGTTGGACAGAATGAACACTGAAGCTTTCTTT. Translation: CASSQLDRMNTEAFF. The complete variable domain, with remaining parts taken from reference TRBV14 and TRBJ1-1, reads EAGVTQFPSHSVIEKGQTVTLRCDPISGHDNLYWYRRVMGKEIKFLLHFVKESKQDESGMPNNRFLAERTGGTYSTLKVQPAELEDSGVYFCASSQLDRMNTEAFFGQGTRLTVV.

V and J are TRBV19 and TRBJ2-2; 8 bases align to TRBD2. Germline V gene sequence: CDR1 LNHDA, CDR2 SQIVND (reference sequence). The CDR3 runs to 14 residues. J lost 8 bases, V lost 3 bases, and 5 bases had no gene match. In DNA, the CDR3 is TGTGCCAGTAGTATCTCGCGGGAGGCAGGGGAGCTGTTTTTT. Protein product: CASSISREAGELFF.